This TCR beta chain was retrieved from a study of regulatory T cells in long-lasting Graves disease. General observations from the study: Preferential use of TRBV28, TRBJ1-2 and TRBJ2-5 was seen in persistent disease.

This clonotype was seen repeatedly, ten times or more. Its antigen remains unidentified. J gave up 5 bases and V 4 bases, and 8 bases lay outside the gene matches. The CDR3 sequence is 16 residues long. The germline CDR1 and CDR2 sequences are KGHDR and SFDVKD. Building of the TCR beta libraries involved iRepertoire HTBI primers and Arm-PCR of CDR3 regions. TCRdb reprocessed the multiplex PCR reads with MiXCR, giving one entry per CDR3 protein. In the table there are approximately 470,000 distinct CDR3 sequences, 15% to 20% of which are singletons. Time point meaning: newly diagnosed GD, antithyroid drugs for less than 3 months. The TCR library used RNA extracted from PBMCs. Diagnoses of Graves' disease were made by American Thyroid Association guidelines. This sample also belongs to another study, concerning T cells in Graves' hyperthyroidism and ophthalmopathy. As that study records: The patients, who ranged from 18 to 65 in age, presented with newly diagnosed hyperthyroidism lasting under 2 months. An initial round of RT-PCR targeting the TCR CDR3 relied on the HTBI primer set.

V gene TRBV24-1 combines with J gene TRBJ2-5; TRBD2 agrees at 11 bases. The source is a man between 35 and 55 years old with Graves disease. Sequenced here: peripheral blood mononuclear cells (PBMCs), sampled at new diagnosis, from a patient treated with antithyroid drugs. CDR3 bases: TGTGCCACCAGTGACCCGGGACTAGCGGAGGGGGAGACCCAGTACTTC. Protein product: CATSDPGLAEGETQYF.